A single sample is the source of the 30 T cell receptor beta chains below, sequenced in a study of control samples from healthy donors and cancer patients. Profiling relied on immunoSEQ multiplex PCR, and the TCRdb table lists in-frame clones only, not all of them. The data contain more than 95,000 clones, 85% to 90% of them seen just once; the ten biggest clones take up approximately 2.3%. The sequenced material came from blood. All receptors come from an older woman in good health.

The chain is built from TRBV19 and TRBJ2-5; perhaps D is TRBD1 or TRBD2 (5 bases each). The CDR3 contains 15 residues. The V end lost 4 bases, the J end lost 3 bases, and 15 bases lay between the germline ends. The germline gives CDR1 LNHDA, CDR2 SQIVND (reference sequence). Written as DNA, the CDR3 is TGTGCCAGTAGTAGAGGGACGTTGGGCGAAGAGACCCAGTACTTC. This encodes CASSRGTLGEETQYF.

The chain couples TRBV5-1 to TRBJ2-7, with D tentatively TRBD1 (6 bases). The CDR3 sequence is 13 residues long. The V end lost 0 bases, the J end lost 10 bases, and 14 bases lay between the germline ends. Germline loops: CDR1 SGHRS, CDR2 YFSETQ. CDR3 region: CASSLGQVANQYF. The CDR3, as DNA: TGCGCCAGCAGCTTGGGACAGGTAGCGAACCAGTACTTC.

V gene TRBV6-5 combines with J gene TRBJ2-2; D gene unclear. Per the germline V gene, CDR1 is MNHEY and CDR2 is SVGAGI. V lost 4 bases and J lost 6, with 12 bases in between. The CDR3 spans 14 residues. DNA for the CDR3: TGTGCCAGCAGTTTGAGCTGGGTGGCCGGGGAGCTGTTTTTT. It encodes CASSLSWVAGELFF.

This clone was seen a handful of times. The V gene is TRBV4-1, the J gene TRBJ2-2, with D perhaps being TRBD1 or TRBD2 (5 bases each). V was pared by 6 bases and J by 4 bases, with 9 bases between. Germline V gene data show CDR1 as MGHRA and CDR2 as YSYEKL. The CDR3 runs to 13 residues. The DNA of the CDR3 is TGCGCCAGCAGGGGGGACGCCACCGGGGAGCTGTTTTTT. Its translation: CASRGDATGELFF.

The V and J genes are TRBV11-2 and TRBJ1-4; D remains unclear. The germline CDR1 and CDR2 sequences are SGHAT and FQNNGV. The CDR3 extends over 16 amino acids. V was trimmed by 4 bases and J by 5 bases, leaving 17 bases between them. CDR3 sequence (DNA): TGTGCCAGCAGCTCCCGTTGGAGGGCTCAAAATGAAAAACTGTTTTTT. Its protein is CASSSRWRAQNEKLFF.

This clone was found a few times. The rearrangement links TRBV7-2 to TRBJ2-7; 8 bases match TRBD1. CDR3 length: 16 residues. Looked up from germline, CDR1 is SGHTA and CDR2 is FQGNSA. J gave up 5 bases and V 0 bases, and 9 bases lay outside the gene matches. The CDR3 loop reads CASSLAAGTGFNEQYF. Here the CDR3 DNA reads TGTGCCAGCAGCTTAGCGGCCGGGACAGGCTTCAACGAGCAGTACTTC. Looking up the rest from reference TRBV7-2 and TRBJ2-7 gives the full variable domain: GAGVSQSPSNKVTEKGKDVELRCDPISGHTALYWYRQSLGQGLEFLIYFQGNSAPDKSGLPSDRFSAERTGGSVSTLTIQRTQQEDSAVYLCASSLAAGTGFNEQYFGPGTRLTVT.

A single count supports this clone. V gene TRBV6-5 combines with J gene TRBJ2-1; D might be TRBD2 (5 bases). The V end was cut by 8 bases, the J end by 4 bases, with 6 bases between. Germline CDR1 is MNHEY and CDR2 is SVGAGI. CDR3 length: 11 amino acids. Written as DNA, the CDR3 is TGTGCCAGCCGGAGGTACAATGAGCAGTTCTTC. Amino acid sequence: CASRRYNEQFF.

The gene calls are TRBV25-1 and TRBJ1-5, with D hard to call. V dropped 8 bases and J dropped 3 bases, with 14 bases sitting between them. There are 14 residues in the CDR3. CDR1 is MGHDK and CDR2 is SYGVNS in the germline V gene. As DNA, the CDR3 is TGTGCCAGCTCGCCCGTAACTTTCAATCAGCCCCAGCATTTT. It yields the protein CASSPVTFNQPQHF.

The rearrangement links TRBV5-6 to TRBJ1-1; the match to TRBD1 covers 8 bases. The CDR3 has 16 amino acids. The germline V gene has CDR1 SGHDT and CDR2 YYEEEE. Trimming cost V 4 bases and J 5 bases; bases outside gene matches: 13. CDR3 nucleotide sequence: TGTGCCAGCAGCCCAACAGGAGGACAGGGACTAACTGAAGCTTTCTTT. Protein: CASSPTGGQGLTEAFF.

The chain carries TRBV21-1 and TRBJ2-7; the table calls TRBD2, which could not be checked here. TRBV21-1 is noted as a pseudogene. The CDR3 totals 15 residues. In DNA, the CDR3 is TGTGCCAGCAGCAAGGCGGCTAGCGGAACCTACGAGCAGTACTTC. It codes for CASSKAASGTYEQYF.

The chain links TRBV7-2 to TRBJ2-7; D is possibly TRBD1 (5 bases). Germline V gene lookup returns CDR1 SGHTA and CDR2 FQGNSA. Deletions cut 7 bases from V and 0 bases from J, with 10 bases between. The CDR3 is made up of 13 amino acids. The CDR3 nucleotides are TGTGCCAGCACCCCAGGGCCCTCCTACGAGCAGTACTTC. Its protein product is CASTPGPSYEQYF.

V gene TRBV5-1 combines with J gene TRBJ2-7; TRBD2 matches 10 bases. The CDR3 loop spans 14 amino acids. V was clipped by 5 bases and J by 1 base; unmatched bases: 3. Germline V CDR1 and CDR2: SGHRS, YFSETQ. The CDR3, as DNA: TGCGCCAGCAGTTTTAGCGGGGGGTCCTACGAGCAGTACTTC. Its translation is CASSFSGGSYEQYF. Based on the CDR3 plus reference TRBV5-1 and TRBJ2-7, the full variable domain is KAGVTQTPRYLIKTRGQQVTLSCSPISGHRSVSWYQQTPGQGLQFLFEYFSETQRNKGNFPGRFSGRQFSNSRSEMNVSTLELGDSALYLCASSFSGGSYEQYFGPGTRLTVT.

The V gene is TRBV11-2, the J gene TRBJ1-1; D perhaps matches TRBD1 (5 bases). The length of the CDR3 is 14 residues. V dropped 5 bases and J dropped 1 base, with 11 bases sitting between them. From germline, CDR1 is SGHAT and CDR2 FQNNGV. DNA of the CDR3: TGTGCCAGCAGCAATCAGGACAAGAACACTGAAGCTTTCTTT. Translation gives CASSNQDKNTEAFF.

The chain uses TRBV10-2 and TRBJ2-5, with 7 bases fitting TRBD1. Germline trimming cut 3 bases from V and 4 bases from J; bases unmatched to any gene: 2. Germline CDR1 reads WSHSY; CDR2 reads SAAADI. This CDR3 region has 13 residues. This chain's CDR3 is CASSDYRGETQYF. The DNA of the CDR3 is TGCGCCAGCAGTGACTACAGGGGAGAGACCCAGTACTTC.

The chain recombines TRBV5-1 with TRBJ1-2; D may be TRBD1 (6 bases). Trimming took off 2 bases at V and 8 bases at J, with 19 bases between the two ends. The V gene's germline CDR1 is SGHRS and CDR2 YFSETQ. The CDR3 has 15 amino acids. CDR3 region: CASSFPDTTGVGYTF. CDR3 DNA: TGCGCCAGCAGCTTCCCGGACACGACAGGAGTGGGCTACACCTTC.

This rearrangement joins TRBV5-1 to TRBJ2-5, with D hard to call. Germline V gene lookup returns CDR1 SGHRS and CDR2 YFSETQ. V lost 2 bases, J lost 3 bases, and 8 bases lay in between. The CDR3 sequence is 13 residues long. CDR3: CASSFEGKETQYF. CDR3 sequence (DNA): TGCGCCAGCAGCTTCGAAGGTAAAGAGACCCAGTACTTC.

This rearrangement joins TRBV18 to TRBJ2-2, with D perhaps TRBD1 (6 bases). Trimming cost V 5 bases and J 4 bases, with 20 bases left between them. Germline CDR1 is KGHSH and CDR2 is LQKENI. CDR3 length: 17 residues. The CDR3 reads CASSSRSGDRGTGELFF. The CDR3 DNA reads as TGTGCCAGCTCATCGCGCTCAGGGGACCGCGGCACCGGGGAGCTGTTTTTT.

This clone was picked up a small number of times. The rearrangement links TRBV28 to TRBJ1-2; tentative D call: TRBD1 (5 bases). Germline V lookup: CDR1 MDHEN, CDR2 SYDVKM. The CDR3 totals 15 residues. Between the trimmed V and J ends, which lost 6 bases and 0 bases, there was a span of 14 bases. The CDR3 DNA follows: TGTGCCAGCAGCCCTACAGGCCCAGCTAACTATGGCTACACCTTC. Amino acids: CASSPTGPANYGYTF.

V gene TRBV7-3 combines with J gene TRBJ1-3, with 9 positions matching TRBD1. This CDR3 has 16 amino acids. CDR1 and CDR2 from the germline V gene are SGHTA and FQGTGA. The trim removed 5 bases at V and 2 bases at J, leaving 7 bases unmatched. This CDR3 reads CASSRGQGPPGNTIYF. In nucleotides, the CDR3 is TGTGCCAGCAGCCGGGGACAGGGCCCGCCTGGAAACACCATATATTTT.

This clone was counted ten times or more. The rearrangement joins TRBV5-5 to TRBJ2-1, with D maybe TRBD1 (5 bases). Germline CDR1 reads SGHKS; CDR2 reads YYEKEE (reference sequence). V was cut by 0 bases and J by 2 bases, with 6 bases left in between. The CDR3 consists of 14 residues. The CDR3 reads CASSLGQPYNEQFF. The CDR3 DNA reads TGTGCCAGCAGCTTGGGACAGCCCTACAATGAGCAGTTCTTC.

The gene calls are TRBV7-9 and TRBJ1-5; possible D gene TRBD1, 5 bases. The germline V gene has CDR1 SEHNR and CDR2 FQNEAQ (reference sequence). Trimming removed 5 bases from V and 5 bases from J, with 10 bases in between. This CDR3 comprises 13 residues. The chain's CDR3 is CASSRGGDQPQHF. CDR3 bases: TGTGCCAGCAGCCGGGGCGGGGATCAGCCCCAGCATTTT.

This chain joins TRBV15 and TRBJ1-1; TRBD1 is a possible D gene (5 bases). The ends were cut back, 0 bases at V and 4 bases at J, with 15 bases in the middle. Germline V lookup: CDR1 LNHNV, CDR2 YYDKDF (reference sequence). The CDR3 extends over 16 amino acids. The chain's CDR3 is CATSRDRRGGGTEAFF. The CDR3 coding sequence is TGTGCCACCAGCAGAGATCGGCGCGGGGGGGGCACTGAAGCTTTCTTT.

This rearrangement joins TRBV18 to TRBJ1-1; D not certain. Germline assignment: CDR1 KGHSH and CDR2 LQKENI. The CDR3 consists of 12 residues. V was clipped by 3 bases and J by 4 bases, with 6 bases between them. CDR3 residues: CASSPRSTEAFF. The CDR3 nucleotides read TGTGCCAGCTCACCGAGGAGCACTGAAGCTTTCTTT.

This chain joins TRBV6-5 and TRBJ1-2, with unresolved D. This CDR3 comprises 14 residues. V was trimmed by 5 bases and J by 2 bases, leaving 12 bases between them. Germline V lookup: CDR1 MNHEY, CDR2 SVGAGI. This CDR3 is CASSRSYVNYGYTF. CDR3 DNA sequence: TGTGCCAGCAGTCGCTCCTACGTAAACTATGGCTACACCTTC.

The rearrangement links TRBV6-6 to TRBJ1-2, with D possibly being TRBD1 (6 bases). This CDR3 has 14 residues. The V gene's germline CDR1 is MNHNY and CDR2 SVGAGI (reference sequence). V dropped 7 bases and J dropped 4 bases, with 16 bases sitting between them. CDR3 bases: TGTGCCAGCACGCTGCGGGGGCAGGTCTATGGCTACACCTTC. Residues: CASTLRGQVYGYTF.

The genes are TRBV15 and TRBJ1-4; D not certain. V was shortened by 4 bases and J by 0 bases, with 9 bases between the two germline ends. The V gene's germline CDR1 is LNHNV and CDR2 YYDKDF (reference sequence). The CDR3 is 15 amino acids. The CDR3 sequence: CATSTEGATNEKLFF. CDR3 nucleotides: TGTGCCACCAGCACTGAGGGTGCAACTAATGAAAAACTGTTTTTT.

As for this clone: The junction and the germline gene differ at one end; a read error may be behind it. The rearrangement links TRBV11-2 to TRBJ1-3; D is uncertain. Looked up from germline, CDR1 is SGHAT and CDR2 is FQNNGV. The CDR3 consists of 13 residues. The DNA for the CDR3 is TGTGCCAGCAGCTTAGAGGCAGCCTTGAAGGCCTTCTTT. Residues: CASSLEAALKAFF.

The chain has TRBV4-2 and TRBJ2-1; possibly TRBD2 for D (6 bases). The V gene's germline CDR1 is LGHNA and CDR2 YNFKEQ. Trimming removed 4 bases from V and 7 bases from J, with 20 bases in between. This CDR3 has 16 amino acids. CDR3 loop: CASSPGTAGTQNEQFF. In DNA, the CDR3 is TGTGCCAGCAGCCCCGGGACCGCGGGGACCCAAAATGAGCAGTTCTTC.

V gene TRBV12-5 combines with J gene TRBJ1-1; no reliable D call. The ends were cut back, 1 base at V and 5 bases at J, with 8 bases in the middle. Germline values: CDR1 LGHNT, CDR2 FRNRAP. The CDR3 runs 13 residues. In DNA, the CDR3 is TGTGCTAGTGGTTTGGATGGGTGGACTGAAGCTTTCTTT. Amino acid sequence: CASGLDGWTEAFF.

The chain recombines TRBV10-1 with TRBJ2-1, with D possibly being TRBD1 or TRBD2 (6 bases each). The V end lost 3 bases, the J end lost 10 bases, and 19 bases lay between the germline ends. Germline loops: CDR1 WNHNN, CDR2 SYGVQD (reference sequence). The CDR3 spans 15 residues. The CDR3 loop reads CASSDGGSLGREQFF. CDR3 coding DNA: TGCGCCAGCAGTGACGGGGGCAGCCTAGGAAGGGAGCAGTTCTTC.